A single sample is the source of the 22 T cell receptor beta chains below, sequenced in a study of blood T cell repertoires in COVID-19. Clones were sequenced by immunoSEQ multiplex PCR, and TCRdb holds only the in-frame ones, with some missing. The data contain 110,000 to 150,000 clones, approximately 90% of them singletons. Material: peripheral blood. The receptors come from a man between 60 and 75 years old with active or convalescent COVID-19.

V usage is TRBV19 and J usage is TRBJ2-7, with 7 nucleotides matching TRBD1. Germline CDR1 and CDR2: LNHDA and SQIVND (reference sequence). Trimming cost V 3 bases and J 6 bases; bases outside gene matches: 11. The CDR3 is 15 amino acids. DNA of the CDR3: TGTGCCAGTAGTATCAACAGGGGCCCAATAGGCGAGCAGTACTTC. It codes for CASSINRGPIGEQYF.

J is TRBJ2-1 and V is TRBV4-3; D is ambiguous. In germline, CDR1 is LGHNA, CDR2 YSLEER. The CDR3 covers 15 residues. V shed 0 bases and J shed 7 bases, with 13 bases lying between them. CDR3 sequence: CASSQDVLDLNEQFF. The CDR3, as DNA: TGCGCCAGCAGCCAAGATGTTCTAGACCTGAATGAGCAGTTCTTC.

This chain links TRBV6-5 with TRBJ2-3; 8 nucleotides agree with TRBD1. Germline trimming cut 4 bases from V and 8 bases from J; bases unmatched to any gene: 11. Per germline, CDR1 MNHEY and CDR2 SVGAGI. The CDR3 runs 15 residues. The CDR3 DNA sequence: TGTGCCAGCAGTTCCCCCATACTACAGGGGGGTACGCAGTATTTT. It yields the protein CASSSPILQGGTQYF.

This clone occurred once. The J gene is TRBJ1-1, the V gene TRBV6-5, with D possibly matching TRBD1 (5 bases). The CDR3 sequence is 13 residues long. The V end lost 8 bases, the J end lost 5 bases, and 15 bases lay between the germline ends. Germline V gene lookup returns CDR1 MNHEY and CDR2 SVGAGI. CDR3 protein: CASGREGYTEAFF. CDR3 DNA: TGTGCCAGCGGACGGGAGGGGTATACTGAAGCTTTCTTT.

V is TRBV6-1 and J is TRBJ1-5; the match to TRBD1 covers 9 bases. There are 16 residues in the CDR3. Germline V gene data show CDR1 as MNHNS and CDR2 as SASEGT. The J segment lost 8 bases and the V segment lost 3 bases, leaving 11 bases of the junction unmatched. The CDR3 region has the DNA TGTGCCAGCAGTGACCCCCCACAGGGGGCTAGGGAGCCCCAGCATTTT. The encoded protein is CASSDPPQGAREPQHF.

The chain recombines TRBV18 with TRBJ2-1, with D maybe TRBD1 (6 bases). Trimming removed 2 bases from V and 4 bases from J, with 15 bases in between. CDR1 and CDR2 from the germline V gene are KGHSH and LQKENI. This CDR3 spans 16 amino acids. This chain's CDR3 is CASSPSRAGAYNEQFF. The CDR3 coding sequence is TGTGCCAGCTCACCATCAAGGGCAGGGGCATACAATGAGCAGTTCTTC.

The J gene is TRBJ2-3, the V gene TRBV30; 14 bases are a match to TRBD2. The V segment lost 0 bases and the J segment 6 bases; nucleotides outside the gene matches: 2. CDR3 length: 15 amino acids. CDR1 GTSNPN and CDR2 SVGIG come from the germline V gene (reference sequence). The CDR3 loop is CAWSVRTSGGDTQYF. DNA of the CDR3: TGTGCCTGGAGTGTACGGACTAGCGGGGGGGATACGCAGTATTTT. The full variable domain, rest sourced from reference TRBV30 and TRBJ2-3, is SQTIHQWPATLVQPVGSPLSLECTVEGTSNPNLYWYRQAAGRGLQLLFYSVGIGQISSEVPQNLSASRPQDRQFILSSKKLLLSDSGFYLCAWSVRTSGGDTQYFGPGTRLTVL.

The V and J genes are TRBV28 and TRBJ1-2, with D possibly being TRBD1 (5 bases). The CDR3 has 14 residues. Deletions cut 5 bases from V and 0 bases from J, with 10 bases between. Germline-derived CDR1 and CDR2 are MDHEN and SYDVKM. The CDR3 nucleotides are TGTGCCAGCAGTCGACAGACAACTAACTATGGCTACACCTTC. This encodes CASSRQTTNYGYTF.

This clone turned up a few times. V is TRBV6-1 and J is TRBJ2-1; 7 nucleotides line up with TRBD2. V lost 3 bases to trimming and J lost 10 bases; unmatched junction nucleotides: 15. The CDR3 totals 16 residues. CDR1 MNHNS and CDR2 SASEGT come from the germline V gene. DNA for the CDR3: TGTGCCAGCAGTGATCTTAGCGGGCCTGCCCCCAAAGAGCAGTTCTTC. It is translated as CASSDLSGPAPKEQFF.

This sequence joins TRBV3-1 (or the pseudogene TRBV3-2) and TRBJ1-2, with a tentative D call TRBD1 (6 bases). Deletions cut 1 base from V and 7 bases from J, with 7 bases between. The CDR3 runs 12 residues. Germline loops: CDR1 LGHDT, CDR2 YNNKEL (reference sequence). This CDR3 is CASSQGTVGYTF. In DNA, the CDR3 is TGTGCCAGCAGCCAAGGGACAGTTGGCTACACCTTC.

The chain has TRBV9 and TRBJ2-7, with unresolved D. Trimming took off 0 bases at V and 3 bases at J, with 10 bases between the two ends. The CDR3 is 14 residues long. The germline gives CDR1 SGDLS, CDR2 YYNGEE. The CDR3 DNA is TGTGCCAGCAGCGTAGGTCTCGAGCTCTACGAGCAGTACTTC. It specifies CASSVGLELYEQYF.

In its sample, this clone was seen once. This rearrangement joins TRBV7-2 to TRBJ1-1; D not certain. CDR1 and CDR2 (germline): SGHTA, FQGNSA. V lost 4 bases, J lost 0 bases, and 18 bases lay in between. This CDR3 is 17 amino acids long. This chain's CDR3 is CASSSYLPTGMNTEAFF. The CDR3 DNA reads TGTGCCAGCAGCTCCTATTTGCCGACGGGTATGAACACTGAAGCTTTCTTT. The variable domain in full, completed from reference TRBV7-2 and TRBJ1-1, reads GAGVSQSPSNKVTEKGKDVELRCDPISGHTALYWYRQSLGQGLEFLIYFQGNSAPDKSGLPSDRFSAERTGGSVSTLTIQRTQQEDSAVYLCASSSYLPTGMNTEAFFGQGTRLTVV.

The sample holds one count of this clone. CDR3 in DNA: TGTGCCAGCTCTCCCGGGACTGCTAACACAGATACGCAGTATTTT. It codes for CASSPGTANTDTQYF. The chain couples TRBV18 to TRBJ2-3, with D possibly TRBD2 on 6 matching bases. With 6 bases removed from V and 2 bases from J, the gap between germline ends came to 15 bases. Germline CDR1 is KGHSH and CDR2 is LQKENI. The CDR3 sequence is 15 residues long.

The CDR3 spells CASSPGSDRGQETQYF. Written as DNA, the CDR3 is TGTGCCAGCAGCCCGGGTTCCGACAGGGGGCAAGAGACCCAGTACTTC. This chain links TRBV5-4 with TRBJ2-5; 9 bases fit TRBD1. Germline CDR1 and CDR2: SGHNT and YYREEE (reference sequence). The CDR3 runs 16 residues. J gave up 2 bases and V 4 bases, and 9 bases lay outside the gene matches.

This clone was observed a single time. The chain links TRBV7-6 to TRBJ2-1, with D tentatively TRBD2 (5 bases). Germline loops: CDR1 SGHVS, CDR2 FNYEAQ. This CDR3 spans 12 amino acids. Here the CDR3 DNA reads TGTGTCGAGGGAAGGCGGTATAATGAGCAGTTCTTC. It codes for CVEGRRYNEQFF.

The chain uses TRBV28 and TRBJ1-2; D call uncertain. The CDR3 runs to 14 residues. The ends were cut back, 2 bases at V and 4 bases at J, with 11 bases in the middle. From germline, CDR1 is MDHEN and CDR2 SYDVKM. The CDR3 bases are TGTGCCAGCAGTTTAACTGGGCTGACCTATGGCTACACCTTC. Its protein product is CASSLTGLTYGYTF.

The rearrangement links TRBV6-4 to TRBJ1-1, with TRBD1 matching over 10 bases. The junction had 10 bases not matched to a gene; V was cut back by 4 bases and J by 11 bases. CDR3 length: 14 amino acids. Germline V CDR1 and CDR2: MRHNA, SNTAGT. The CDR3 bases are TGTGCCAGCAGTGTTTCCCGACAGGGGGCAGAGGCTTTCTTT. Translating it yields CASSVSRQGAEAFF.

This chain uses TRBV11-2 with TRBJ2-3, with 9 bases lining up with TRBD2. CDR1 is SGHAT, CDR2 FQNNGV, per germline. Unmatched junction bases numbered 8, after V lost 1 base and J lost 3 bases. The CDR3 is 17 amino acids. CDR3 bases: TGTGCCAGCAGCTTAGCTGTCCTGGGACTAGCTACAGATACGCAGTATTTT. Its protein product is CASSLAVLGLATDTQYF.

The table lists this clone with a count of one. This rearrangement joins TRBV13 to TRBJ2-1; D uncertain. The CDR3 consists of 12 residues. Germline lookup yields CDR1 PRHDT and CDR2 FYEKMQ (reference sequence). V lost 4 bases and J 10 bases, leaving 11 bases between the germline ends. The DNA for the CDR3 is TGTGCCAGCAGCTCACACGCGACAGAGCAGTTCTTC. This sequence encodes CASSSHATEQFF.

The chain recombines TRBV30 with TRBJ2-3; a possible D gene is TRBD2 (7 bases). The length of the CDR3 is 15 residues. Germline values: CDR1 GTSNPN, CDR2 SVGIG (reference sequence). V lost 3 bases to trimming and J lost 0 bases, with 13 bases between them. CDR3 amino acids: CAWSRGASSTDTQYF. In DNA form, the CDR3 reads TGTGCCTGGAGCCGGGGGGCGTCGAGCACAGATACGCAGTATTTT.

V usage is TRBV19 and J usage is TRBJ2-2, with D possibly matching TRBD1 (5 bases). CDR3 length equals 14 residues. The germline V gene encodes CDR1 LNHDA and CDR2 SQIVND (reference sequence). V was shortened by 7 bases and J by 7 bases, with 16 bases between the two germline ends. The CDR3 nucleotides are TGTGCCAGTAATAAAGGGGCGATGATCGGGGAGCTGTTTTTT. It encodes CASNKGAMIGELFF.

This clone was detected only once. The chain combines TRBV7-6 with TRBJ1-3, with D maybe TRBD1 (5 bases). The length of the CDR3 is 16 residues. V shed 0 bases and J shed 2 bases, with 11 bases lying between them. Germline loops: CDR1 SGHVS, CDR2 FNYEAQ. Here the CDR3 reads CASSLAGQGAGNTIYF. The CDR3 nucleotides read TGTGCCAGCAGCTTAGCCGGCCAGGGCGCTGGAAACACCATATATTTT. The whole variable domain, remainder taken from reference TRBV7-6 and TRBJ1-3, is GAGVSQSPRYKVTKRGQDVALRCDPISGHVSLYWYRQALGQGPEFLTYFNYEAQQDKSGLPNDRFSAERPEGSISTLTIQRTEQRDSAMYRCASSLAGQGAGNTIYFGEGSWLTVV.